This TCR beta chain derives from a study of human T cells and chemical hapten exposure. Specified time point: patch test 1, 2 weeks after DPC sensitization. Treatment noted: therapeutic diphenylcyclopropenone sensitization with weekly scalp DPC. At least ten counts were recorded for this clonotype. Its target is unknown. Study results and caveats: Patch test score rose with PT1 expanded TCRs, significant at 8, 16, 32, not 4.

Germline trimming cut 5 bases from V and 0 bases from J; bases unmatched to any gene: 6. The CDR3 runs 15 residues. The germline V gene has CDR1 LNHDA and CDR2 SQIVND (reference sequence). Unique molecular identifiers were linked by the library to individual cDNA molecules. TCRdb re-called the RACE reads through MiXCR, storing one row per CDR3 protein. Of approximately 49,000 distinct CDR3 sequences in the sample, around a tenth are singletons; the top ten hold just under 4.5%. The chain employs TRBV19 and TRBJ2-7, with 8 bases identical to TRBD2. The TCR sequence derives from a woman in her fifties or sixties with alopecia areata. Some clones in this sample may be carry-over from other donors' samples. The sample was whole blood, taken in connection with sensitization to the hapten diphenylcyclopropenone (DPC). CDR3 sequence (DNA): TGTGCCAGTAGTGGAATAGCGGGATCCTCCTACGAGCAGTACTTC. Translated, it gives CASSGIAGSSYEQYF.